What follows is one TCR beta chain and its context. The CDR3 extends over 13 amino acids. Trimming stripped 6 bases from V and 5 bases from J, with 12 bases between. The germline CDR1 and CDR2 sequences are MRHNA and SNTAGT. This entry belongs to a study of blood T cell repertoires in COVID-19. About the research overall: Specimens from acute and convalescent COVID-19 originated in the United States, Italy and Spain. The analysed material was cDNA or gDNA that came from T cells, B-cell-depleted T cells, or PBMCs.

Assay: immunoSEQ multiplex PCR; the TCRdb copy retains only in-frame clones and omits some. The sample contains 120,000 to 150,000 clones, around 87% of which appear only once. The sequenced sample consisted of peripheral blood. The receptor comes from a man in his fifties who had recovered from COVID-19. The chain is built from TRBV6-4 and TRBJ2-3; D might be TRBD2 (6 bases). The CDR3 loop is CASSTGDKDTQYF. The CDR3 DNA reads TGTGCCAGCAGCACGGGGGATAAAGATACGCAGTATTTT.